The 23 T cell receptor beta chains reported below all come from one sample, sequenced in a study of cytomegalovirus exposure and HLA in healthy donors. The PCR was carried out with 60 Vbeta primers and 13 Jbeta primers. Measured with immunoSEQ multiplex PCR; TCRdb has only the in-frame clones, and not every one. The profile shows around 100,000 clones, about 75% of them singletons. The sequencing input was PBMCs. The receptor source for this set is a middle-aged man in good health and CMV-seronegative.

This chain joins TRBV20-1 and TRBJ2-1; weak D call: TRBD1 (7 bases). The length of the CDR3 is 11 residues. V was shortened by 5 bases and J by 8 bases, with 10 bases between the two germline ends. CDR1 is DFQATT, CDR2 SNEGSKA, per germline (reference sequence). CDR3 bases: TGCAGTGCTCCCAGGGGGGATGAGCAGTTCTTC. Its protein is CSAPRGDEQFF.

This clone has just one count. V and J are TRBV19 and TRBJ2-1; 9 nucleotides line up with TRBD2. This CDR3 contains 16 residues. Germline CDR1 LNHDA, CDR2 SQIVND (reference sequence). V lost 4 bases and J lost 0; bases outside the gene matches: 4. CDR3 loop: CASSRSGGYSYNEQFF. For the CDR3, the DNA is TGTGCCAGTAGTAGGAGCGGGGGGTACTCCTACAATGAGCAGTTCTTC.

This chain joins TRBV7-2 and TRBJ2-7; 10 bases agree with TRBD2. Germline assignment: CDR1 SGHTA and CDR2 FQGNSA. This CDR3 is built from 16 residues. Trimming cost V 4 bases and J 3 bases; bases outside gene matches: 9. Written as DNA, the CDR3 is TGTGCCAGCAGCTCGAGTAGGGCTAGCGGGAGCTACGAGCAGTACTTC. This codes for CASSSSRASGSYEQYF.

This clone was detected once. V usage is TRBV5-4 and J usage is TRBJ2-3, with TRBD2 matching over 9 bases. With 5 bases clipped from V and 5 bases from J, the junction kept 12 bases outside the gene matches. The CDR3 is 16 amino acids. Germline assignment: CDR1 SGHNT and CDR2 YYREEE (reference sequence). The CDR3, as DNA: TGTGCCAGCAGTCCCGGCGGGCGGGGGGGCCTAGATACGCAGTATTTT. Translated: CASSPGGRGGLDTQYF.

The genes are TRBV5-5 and TRBJ1-2; no clear D. The germline V gene has CDR1 SGHKS and CDR2 YYEKEE (reference sequence). The CDR3 has 14 amino acids. V dropped 2 bases and J dropped 8 bases, with 16 bases sitting between them. The CDR3 sequence: CASSLSFDTRGYTF. CDR3 coding DNA: TGTGCCAGCAGCTTATCTTTTGACACGCGCGGCTACACCTTC.

The J gene is TRBJ2-7, the V gene TRBV5-5; 8 bases are a match to TRBD1. The ends lost 1 base at V and 5 bases at J; junction bases unmatched: 11. CDR1 is SGHKS and CDR2 is YYEKEE in the germline V gene (reference sequence). This CDR3 is built from 16 residues. Here the CDR3 reads CASSLFPGQGRDEQYF. The CDR3, as DNA: TGTGCCAGCAGCTTGTTTCCAGGACAGGGTAGGGACGAGCAGTACTTC.

This rearrangement joins TRBV7-3 to TRBJ2-5; TRBD2 matches at 13 bases. CDR3 length equals 15 residues. CDR1 is SGHTA and CDR2 is FQGTGA in the germline V gene. V gave up 5 bases and J gave up 3 bases; unmatched junction bases: 3. The CDR3 loop reads CASSKTSGREETQYF. CDR3 in DNA: TGTGCCAGCAGCAAAACTAGCGGGAGGGAAGAGACCCAGTACTTC.

This clone has only one observation. The rearrangement links TRBV30 to TRBJ2-6; D unclear. The CDR3 is made up of 14 amino acids. CDR1 GTSNPN and CDR2 SVGIG come from the germline V gene (reference sequence). V was trimmed by 2 bases and J by 4 bases, leaving 9 bases between them. CDR3 DNA: TGTGCCTGGAGTACCGGGTCGGGGGCCAACGTCCTGACTTTC. It codes for CAWSTGSGANVLTF.

The genes are TRBV5-1 and TRBJ1-2; TRBD1 agrees at 10 bases. The V gene's germline CDR1 is SGHRS and CDR2 YFSETQ. V lost 4 bases, J lost 6 bases, and 6 bases stayed unmatched. This CDR3 spans 14 amino acids. This CDR3 is CASSPPGTGDGYTF. The CDR3 bases are TGCGCCAGCAGCCCCCCCGGGACAGGGGATGGCTACACCTTC.

The gene calls are TRBV11-2 and TRBJ1-3; 7 nucleotides match TRBD1. V trimming: 3 bases; J trimming: 3 bases; junction bases outside the gene matches: 11. The CDR3 spans 17 residues. The V gene's germline CDR1 is SGHAT and CDR2 FQNNGV. The CDR3 loop is CASSLGLGQSFGNTIYF. CDR3 DNA sequence: TGTGCCAGCAGCTTGGGACTGGGACAGTCCTTTGGAAACACCATATATTTT.

The chain employs TRBV27 and TRBJ2-3, with 8 bases aligning to TRBD1. Germline V gives CDR1 MNHEY, CDR2 SMNVEV (reference sequence). The CDR3 extends over 16 amino acids. V dropped 5 bases and J dropped 0; count of bases not matched to a gene: 7. CDR3: CASSPRQGRSTDTQYF. The CDR3 nucleotides are TGTGCCAGCAGTCCTAGACAGGGGAGGAGCACAGATACGCAGTATTTT.

This chain links TRBV7-8 with TRBJ1-1; 7 bases are a match to TRBD1. In germline, CDR1 is SGHVS, CDR2 FQNEAQ. The CDR3 is made up of 15 amino acids. Trimming removed 6 bases from V and 5 bases from J; junction bases left unmatched: 12. The CDR3: CASRSTGASGTEAFF. The CDR3, as DNA: TGTGCCAGCAGAAGTACAGGGGCCTCGGGGACTGAAGCTTTCTTT.

In its sample, this clone was seen a few times. The V and J genes are TRBV4-1 and TRBJ1-1, with TRBD1 identical over 8 bases. J lost 6 bases, V lost 5 bases, and 11 bases had no gene match. Germline CDR1 MGHRA, CDR2 YSYEKL. CDR3 length: 15 residues. In DNA form, the CDR3 reads TGCGCCAGCAGCTTCCGCAGGGGGCAGAGTTCTGAAGCTTTCTTT. Translation: CASSFRRGQSSEAFF.

This chain uses TRBV28 with TRBJ2-7; weak D call: TRBD2 (6 bases). V lost 6 bases and J lost 0, with 15 bases in between. The CDR3 consists of 15 residues. Germline V gene lookup returns CDR1 MDHEN and CDR2 SYDVKM. CDR3 bases: TGTGCCAGCAGGGTCTCTCTCGGGGGCTCCTACGAGCAGTACTTC. It is translated as CASRVSLGGSYEQYF.

This chain uses TRBV5-1 with TRBJ2-3; no firm D call. The CDR3 is made up of 14 amino acids. The V end was cut by 5 bases, the J end by 6 bases, with 16 bases between. Germline V lookup: CDR1 SGHRS, CDR2 YFSETQ. The CDR3 sequence: CASSLASLEDTQYF. The DNA of the CDR3 is TGCGCCAGCAGTTTAGCAAGCTTAGAGGATACGCAGTATTTT.

The rearrangement joins TRBV2 to TRBJ1-2; TRBD1 agrees at 8 bases. CDR3 size: 15 residues. CDR1 and CDR2 from the germline V gene are SNHLY and FYNNEI. V was pared by 7 bases and J by 4 bases, with 11 bases of the junction left unmatched. The CDR3 region has the DNA TGTGCCAGCACGACGCAGGACAGGGCAGGCTATGGCTACACCTTC. Amino acid sequence: CASTTQDRAGYGYTF.

The V call is TRBV6-1, the J call TRBJ2-5; D gene ambiguous. V lost 7 bases and J 5 bases, leaving 8 bases between the germline ends. The CDR3 covers 11 residues. The germline V gene encodes CDR1 MNHNS and CDR2 SASEGT. The CDR3 nucleotides read TGTGCCAGCACCCTCGGGGAGACCCAGTACTTC. It is translated as CASTLGETQYF.

The chain recombines TRBV18 with TRBJ1-2, with D unresolved. CDR1 KGHSH and CDR2 LQKENI come from the germline V gene. Trimming left V 1 base short and J 2 bases short, with 11 bases between. The CDR3 is made up of 15 amino acids. As DNA, the CDR3 is TGTGCCAGCTCACCACGTTACACAGACAACTATGGCTACACCTTC. Encoded protein: CASSPRYTDNYGYTF.

The rearrangement links TRBV6-6 to TRBJ2-1, with a tentative D call TRBD2 (6 bases). Germline V gene lookup returns CDR1 MNHNY and CDR2 SVGAGI (reference sequence). The CDR3 consists of 12 residues. CDR3 region: CASGELSNEQFF. Written as DNA, the CDR3 is TGTGCTTCGGGGGAGCTCTCCAATGAGCAGTTCTTC.

V is TRBV4-1 and J is TRBJ1-6, with D hard to call. This CDR3 contains 17 residues. CDR1 is MGHRA and CDR2 is YSYEKL in the germline V gene. Trimming stripped 4 bases from V and 7 bases from J, with 20 bases between. For the CDR3, the DNA is TGCGCCAGCAGCCTGACTGGGTTGGTAGACGGGAATTCACCCCTCCACTTT. Translation: CASSLTGLVDGNSPLHF.

The chain uses TRBV11-2 and TRBJ2-7; a weak D match, TRBD2 (5 bases). CDR3 length equals 14 residues. V dropped 5 bases and J dropped 3 bases, with 14 bases sitting between them. Looked up from germline, CDR1 is SGHAT and CDR2 is FQNNGV. The CDR3 protein is CASSPTEAYYEQYF. The CDR3 nucleotides read TGTGCCAGCAGCCCCACGGAGGCCTACTACGAGCAGTACTTC.

The J gene is TRBJ2-1, the V gene TRBV6-6; 7 nucleotides align to TRBD2. The CDR3 totals 14 residues. V gave up 8 bases and J gave up 6 bases; unmatched junction bases: 10. From germline, CDR1 is MNHNY and CDR2 SVGAGI (reference sequence). This chain's CDR3 is CASGRGSQINEQFF. In nucleotides, the CDR3 is TGTGCCAGCGGTCGCGGGAGTCAAATCAATGAGCAGTTCTTC.

V and J are TRBV28 and TRBJ1-3; D is perhaps TRBD1 (6 bases). The CDR3 is 16 residues long. The V and J ends lost 8 bases and 4 bases respectively, with 21 bases between them. CDR1 is MDHEN and CDR2 is SYDVKM in the germline V gene. The CDR3 DNA reads as TGTGCCAGCGGTGATGGCGGGGGCGCGTGGGGAAACACCATATATTTT. As protein: CASGDGGGAWGNTIYF.